The 17 T cell receptor beta chains reported below all come from one sample, sequenced in a study of shared clonotypes between healthy human individuals. The assay was immunoSEQ multiplex PCR, and TCRdb's table has in-frame clones only and misses some. The data hold 2,100,000 or so clones, with about 94% observed a single time. The material sequenced was naive CD4+ T cells sorted from blood. Noted subset: CD45RA+ positively selected. All receptors derive from a man between 18 and 29 years old in good health.

V and J are TRBV7-6 and TRBJ1-5; D gene uncertain. V was trimmed by 1 base and J by 10 bases, leaving 11 bases between them. The CDR3 is made up of 13 amino acids. Germline V gene sequence: CDR1 SGHVS, CDR2 FNYEAQ. CDR3 nucleotide sequence: TGTGCCAGCAGCTTAGATTCGGTTCAACCCCAGCATTTT. This codes for CASSLDSVQPQHF.

For the CDR3, the DNA is TGCGCCAGCAACTTACAGGGCGGAGAGACCCAGTACTTC. Translation gives CASNLQGGETQYF. This chain connects TRBV5-1 to TRBJ2-5; a possible D gene is TRBD1 (6 bases). This CDR3 has 13 amino acids. Germline-derived CDR1 and CDR2 are SGHRS and YFSETQ. V gave up 6 bases and J gave up 4 bases, with 13 bases separating them.

The chain links TRBV5-1 to TRBJ2-3; D gene ambiguous. Trimming took off 0 bases at V and 5 bases at J, with 10 bases between the two ends. The CDR3 loop spans 14 amino acids. Germline CDR1 reads SGHRS; CDR2 reads YFSETQ. The CDR3 region has the DNA TGCGCCAGCAGCTTGGCTCAGCCGAAAGATACGCAGTATTTT. Amino acid sequence: CASSLAQPKDTQYF.

Details on this clone: The same CDR3 arises from other DNA sequences in this sample as well. The chain carries TRBV6-5 and TRBJ1-2, with TRBD1 as a possible D gene (6 bases). V was shortened by 2 bases and J by 0 bases, with 7 bases between the two germline ends. CDR1 is MNHEY, CDR2 SVGAGI, per germline. This CDR3 is 14 amino acids long. The CDR3 coding sequence is TGTGCCAGCAGTTACGGGACAACTAACTATGGCTACACCTTC. Its protein product is CASSYGTTNYGYTF.

The chain combines TRBV10-2 with TRBJ2-3; D is possibly TRBD1 or TRBD2 (5 bases each). CDR1 WSHSY and CDR2 SAAADI come from the germline V gene. This CDR3 contains 14 residues. Trimming left V 6 bases short and J 2 bases short, with 12 bases between. The DNA of the CDR3 is TGCGCCAGCAGGCGTACCGGGGCCACAGATACGCAGTATTTT. It yields the protein CASRRTGATDTQYF.

The rearrangement links TRBV6-5 to TRBJ1-1; D may be TRBD1 (5 bases). Per germline, CDR1 MNHEY and CDR2 SVGAGI. The CDR3 is 14 amino acids. Between the trimmed V and J ends, which lost 8 bases and 5 bases, there was a span of 18 bases. This chain's CDR3 is CASLRGRGYTEAFF. The CDR3 nucleotides read TGTGCCAGCCTCCGCGGAAGGGGTTATACTGAAGCTTTCTTT.

V gene TRBV6-5 combines with J gene TRBJ1-5; TRBD1 is a possible D gene (6 bases). The germline V and J ends were trimmed by 8 bases and 4 bases, with 15 bases remaining between them. Germline V lookup: CDR1 MNHEY, CDR2 SVGAGI. CDR3 length: 14 amino acids. CDR3 bases: TGTGCCAGCCCGGGAGGGGGATGGAATCAGCCCCAGCATTTT. Residues: CASPGGGWNQPQHF.

The rearrangement uses TRBV7-2 and TRBJ2-1; TRBD1 matches 11 bases. The CDR3 runs 16 residues. The germline V gene encodes CDR1 SGHTA and CDR2 FQGNSA. V lost 2 bases and J lost 9; bases outside the gene matches: 9. CDR3 in amino acids: CASSLTQDRGLGEQFF. DNA for the CDR3: TGTGCCAGCAGCTTAACTCAGGACAGGGGGCTAGGTGAGCAGTTCTTC.

V is TRBV5-6 and J is TRBJ1-4; TRBD1 aligns across 7 bases. The V gene's germline CDR1 is SGHDT and CDR2 YYEEEE. The ends lost 4 bases at V and 5 bases at J; junction bases unmatched: 5. The CDR3 extends over 14 amino acids. The CDR3 region has the DNA TGTGCCAGCAGCCCACGACAGGGAAATGAAAAACTGTTTTTT. Protein sequence: CASSPRQGNEKLFF.

The gene calls are TRBV4-1 and TRBJ2-7; 16 bases align to TRBD2. The CDR3 is made up of 16 amino acids. The V gene end was trimmed by 4 bases and the J gene end by 7 bases; junction bases not matched to a gene: 7. Germline-derived CDR1 and CDR2 are MGHRA and YSYEKL. The chain's CDR3 is CASSPGTSGGAWEQYF. CDR3 nucleotides: TGCGCCAGCAGCCCCGGGACTAGCGGGGGGGCGTGGGAGCAGTACTTC.

The gene calls are TRBV28 and TRBJ2-7; possibly TRBD2 for D (5 bases). The CDR3 extends over 12 amino acids. The V end was cut by 4 bases, the J end by 11 bases, with 15 bases between. CDR1 and CDR2 (germline): MDHEN, SYDVKM. Here the CDR3 DNA reads TGTGCCAGCAGTTCGGACGCGGGCCGGAAGTACTTC. The encoded protein is CASSSDAGRKYF. The whole variable domain, filled in from reference TRBV28 and TRBJ2-7, reads DVKVTQSSRYLVKRTGEKVFLECVQDMDHENMFWYRQDPGLGLRLIYFSYDVKMKEKGDIPEGYSVSREKKERFSLILESASTNQTSMYLCASSSDAGRKYFGPGTRLTVT.

The CDR3 DNA reads TGTGCCAGCAGCTTAGGGACAGGGTCCAACGAGCAGTACTTC. Protein product: CASSLGTGSNEQYF. V is TRBV11-3 and J is TRBJ2-7; TRBD1 matches at 8 bases. Per germline, CDR1 SGHNT and CDR2 YENEEA. Trimming removed 1 base from V and 5 bases from J; junction bases left unmatched: 4. CDR3 length: 14 amino acids.

The chain combines TRBV20-1 with TRBJ1-4; TRBD1 agrees at 8 bases. Germline CDR1 is DFQATT and CDR2 is SNEGSKA (reference sequence). V shed 7 bases, J shed 8 bases, and the junction held 3 bases outside the gene matches. The length of the CDR3 is 11 residues. CDR3 protein: CSVTGGEKLFF. The CDR3 nucleotides are TGCAGTGTCACAGGGGGAGAAAAACTGTTTTTT.

The gene calls are TRBV7-2 and TRBJ2-5; no clear D. Between the trimmed V and J ends, which lost 3 bases and 1 base, there was a span of 9 bases. Germline CDR1 SGHTA, CDR2 FQGNSA. The CDR3 extends over 14 amino acids. As DNA, the CDR3 is TGTGCCAGCAGCTTCCAGAGTTTCCAAGAGACCCAGTACTTC. Amino acids: CASSFQSFQETQYF.

The chain couples TRBV6-5 to TRBJ1-2; D gene uncertain. Trimming removed 6 bases at V and 0 bases at J, with 11 bases between. Germline V gives CDR1 MNHEY, CDR2 SVGAGI. The CDR3 loop spans 14 amino acids. In DNA, the CDR3 is TGTGCCAGCAGGGGAGAACAAGCTAACTATGGCTACACCTTC. This gives the protein CASRGEQANYGYTF.

This clone was seen just once. Here the CDR3 DNA reads TGTGCCTGGACCAAGGACAGCTTCGGAAAACTGTTTTTT. Its translation is CAWTKDSFGKLFF. This chain connects TRBV30 to TRBJ1-4; maybe TRBD1 (6 bases). The CDR3 is 13 residues long. CDR1 is GTSNPN and CDR2 is SVGIG in the germline V gene (reference sequence). With 4 bases removed from V and 10 bases from J, the gap between germline ends came to 16 bases.

Only one count was recorded for this clone. This specimen includes other DNA sequences encoding the same CDR3. The V gene is TRBV7-2, the J gene TRBJ2-3; D gene ambiguous. Germline V gene lookup returns CDR1 SGHTA and CDR2 FQGNSA. There are 13 residues in the CDR3. Deletions cut 6 bases from V and 0 bases from J, with 7 bases between. The CDR3 reads CASRGTSTDTQYF. CDR3 bases: TGTGCCAGCAGGGGTACTAGCACAGATACGCAGTATTTT.